The present TCR beta chain was sequenced within a study of blood T cell repertoires in COVID-19. Study summary: Some COVID-19 samples were acute and others convalescent; all came from the United States, Italy and Spain. Sample material is recorded as cDNA or gDNA derived from T cells, B-cell-depleted T cells, or PBMCs.

Per the original methods: Estimates of nucleated cell counts were drawn from the amplification of reference gene primers. Assay used: immunoSEQ multiplex PCR; TCRdb lists only in-frame clones, some missing. V, J and clone size are those of that table, while D and trimming were read from the DNA. The profile shows roughly 500,000 clones, approximately 89% of them singletons. The germline gives CDR1 SGHRS, CDR2 YFSETQ. The CDR3 has 16 residues. Unmatched junction bases numbered 9, after V lost 4 bases and J lost 5 bases. Recruited during active infection, patients (from Seattle) were subsequently followed longitudinally.

The V gene is TRBV5-1, the J gene TRBJ2-7, with 13 bases that match TRBD2. Sequencing input: peripheral blood. This receptor was obtained from a man between 18 and 35 years old with COVID-19, enrolled during active disease. DNA of the CDR3: TGCGCCAGCAGCGTGCAACTAGCGGGGGGGTTCCACGAGCAGTACTTC. Protein product: CASSVQLAGGFHEQYF.